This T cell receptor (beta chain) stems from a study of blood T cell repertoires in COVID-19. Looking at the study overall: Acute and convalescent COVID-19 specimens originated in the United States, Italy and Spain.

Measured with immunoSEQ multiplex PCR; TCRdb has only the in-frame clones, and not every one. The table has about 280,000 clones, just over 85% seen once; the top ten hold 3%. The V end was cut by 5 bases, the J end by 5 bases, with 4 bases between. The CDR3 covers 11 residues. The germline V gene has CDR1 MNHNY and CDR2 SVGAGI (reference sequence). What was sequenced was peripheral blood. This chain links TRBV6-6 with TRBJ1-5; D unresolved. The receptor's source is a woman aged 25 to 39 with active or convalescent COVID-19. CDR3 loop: CASSADQPQHF. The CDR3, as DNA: TGTGCCAGCAGTGCGGATCAGCCCCAGCATTTT.